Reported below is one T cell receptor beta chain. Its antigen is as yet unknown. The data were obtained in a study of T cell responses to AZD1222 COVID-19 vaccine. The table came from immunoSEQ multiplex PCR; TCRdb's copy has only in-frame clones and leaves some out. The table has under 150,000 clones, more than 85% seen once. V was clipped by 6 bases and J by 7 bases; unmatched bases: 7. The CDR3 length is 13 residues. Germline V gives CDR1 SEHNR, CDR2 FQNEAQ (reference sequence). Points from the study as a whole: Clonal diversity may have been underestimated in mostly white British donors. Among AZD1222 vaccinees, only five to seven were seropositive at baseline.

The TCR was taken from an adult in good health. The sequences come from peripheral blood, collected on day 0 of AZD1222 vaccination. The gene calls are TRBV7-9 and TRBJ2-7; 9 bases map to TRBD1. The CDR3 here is CASSYRGRLEQYF. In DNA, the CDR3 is TGTGCCAGCAGTTACAGGGGGCGGTTAGAGCAGTACTTC.